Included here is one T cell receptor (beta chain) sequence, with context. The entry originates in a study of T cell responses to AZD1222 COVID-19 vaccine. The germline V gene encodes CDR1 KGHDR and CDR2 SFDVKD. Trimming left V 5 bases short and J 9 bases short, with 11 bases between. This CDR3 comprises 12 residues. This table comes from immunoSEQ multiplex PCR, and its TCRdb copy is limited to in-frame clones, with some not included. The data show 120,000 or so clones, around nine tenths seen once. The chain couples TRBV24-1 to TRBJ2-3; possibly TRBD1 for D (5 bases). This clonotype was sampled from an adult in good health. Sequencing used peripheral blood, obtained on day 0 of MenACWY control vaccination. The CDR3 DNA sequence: TGTGCCACCAGTGTGACAGCTACAACGCAGTATTTT. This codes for CATSVTATTQYF.